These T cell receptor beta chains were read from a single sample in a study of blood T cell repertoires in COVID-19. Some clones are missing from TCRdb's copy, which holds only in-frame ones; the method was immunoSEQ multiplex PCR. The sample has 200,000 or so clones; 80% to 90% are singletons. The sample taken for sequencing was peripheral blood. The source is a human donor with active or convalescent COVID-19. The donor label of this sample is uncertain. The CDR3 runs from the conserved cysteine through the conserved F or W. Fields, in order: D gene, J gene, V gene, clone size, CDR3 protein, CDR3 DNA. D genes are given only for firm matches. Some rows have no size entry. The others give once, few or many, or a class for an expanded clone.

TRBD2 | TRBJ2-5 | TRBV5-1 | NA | CASSLGLASGRAETQYF | TGCGCCAGCAGCTTGGGTTTGGCTAGCGGGAGGGCAGAGACCCAGTACTTC
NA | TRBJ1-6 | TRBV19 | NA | CASSISNSPLHF | TGTGCCAGTAGTATCTCTAATTCACCCCTCCACTTT
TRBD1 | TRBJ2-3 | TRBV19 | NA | CASSADRQGMDTQYF | TGTGCCAGTAGCGCCGATAGACAGGGGATGGATACGCAGTATTTT
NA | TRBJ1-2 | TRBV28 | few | CASSFWGGSNYGYTF | TGTGCCAGCAGTTTCTGGGGGGGGTCTAACTATGGCTACACCTTC
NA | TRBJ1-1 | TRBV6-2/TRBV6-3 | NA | CASSQIWARRNTEAFF | TGTGCCAGCAGCCAAATCTGGGCCCGAAGGAACACTGAAGCTTTCTTT
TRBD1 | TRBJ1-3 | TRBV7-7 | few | CASSRGTGTGNTIYF | TGTGCTAGCAGCCGAGGGACAGGGACTGGAAACACCATATATTTT
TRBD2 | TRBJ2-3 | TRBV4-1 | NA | CASSQDVRGGTDTQYF | TGCGCCAGCAGCCAAGATGTTCGGGGGGGCACAGATACGCAGTATTTT
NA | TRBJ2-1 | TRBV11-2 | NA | CASSRTTPNGNEQFF | TGTGCCAGCAGCCGGACTACCCCGAATGGCAATGAGCAGTTCTTC
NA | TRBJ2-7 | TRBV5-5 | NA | CASSFHSGDLYEQYF | TGTGCCAGCAGCTTTCATAGCGGAGATCTCTACGAGCAGTACTTC
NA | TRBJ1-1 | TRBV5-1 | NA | CASSFTGLGNTEAFF | TGCGCCAGCAGCTTTACAGGGTTGGGGAACACTGAAGCTTTCTTT
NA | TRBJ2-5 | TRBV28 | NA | CASSLWGDRETQYF | TGTGCCAGCAGTTTATGGGGCGACAGGGAGACCCAGTACTTC
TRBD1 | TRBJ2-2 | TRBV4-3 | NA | CASSQGDRGELFF | TGCGCCAGCAGCCAAGGGGACAGGGGGGAGCTGTTTTTT
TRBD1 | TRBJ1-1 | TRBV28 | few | CASRDRMNTEAFF | TGTGCCAGCCGGGACAGGATGAACACTGAAGCTTTCTTT
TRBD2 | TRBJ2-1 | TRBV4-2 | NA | CASSQLAGPYNEQFF | TGTGCCAGCAGCCAACTAGCGGGTCCCTACAATGAGCAGTTCTTC
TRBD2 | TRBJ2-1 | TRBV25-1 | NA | CASRGGSSYNEQFF | TGTGCCAGCCGGGGCGGGAGCTCCTACAATGAGCAGTTCTTC
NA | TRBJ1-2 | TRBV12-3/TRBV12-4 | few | CASSPGRGYGYTF | TGTGCCAGCAGTCCGGGGAGAGGCTATGGCTACACCTTC
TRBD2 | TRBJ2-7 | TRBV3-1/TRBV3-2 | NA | CASSYRSGRAHEQYF | TGTGCCAGCAGCTACCGCAGCGGGAGGGCCCACGAGCAGTACTTC
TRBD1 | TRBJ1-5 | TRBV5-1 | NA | CASSLGGQGHNQPQHF | TGCGCCAGCAGCTTAGGGGGACAGGGCCACAATCAGCCCCAGCATTTT
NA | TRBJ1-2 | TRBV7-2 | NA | CASSQGARGGWNYGYTF | TGTGCCAGCAGCCAAGGTGCACGTGGAGGGTGGAACTATGGCTACACCTTC
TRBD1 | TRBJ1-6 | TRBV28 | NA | CASSLSDRENSPLHF | TGTGCCAGCAGTTTGTCCGACAGGGAGAATTCACCCCTCCACTTT
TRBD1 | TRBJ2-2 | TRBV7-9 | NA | CASSLLQGATGELFF | TGTGCCAGCAGCTTACTACAGGGGGCCACCGGGGAGCTGTTTTTT
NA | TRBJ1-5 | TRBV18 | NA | CASHGGFSNQPQHF | TGTGCCAGCCACGGGGGATTTAGCAATCAGCCCCAGCATTTT
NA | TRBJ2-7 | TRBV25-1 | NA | CASRGQTYEQYF | TGTGCCAGCAGGGGACAAACCTACGAGCAGTACTTC
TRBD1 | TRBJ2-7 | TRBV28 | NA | CASTIRGQGFYEQYF | TGTGCCAGCACTATAAGGGGACAGGGTTTCTACGAGCAGTACTTC
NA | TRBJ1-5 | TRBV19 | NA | CASSNLGGGNQPQHF | TGTGCCAGTAGTAACCTGGGGGGGGGCAATCAGCCCCAGCATTTT
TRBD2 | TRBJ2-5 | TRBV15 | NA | CATSRETSGARATQYF | TGTGCCACCAGCAGAGAAACTAGCGGGGCCCGCGCTACCCAGTACTTC
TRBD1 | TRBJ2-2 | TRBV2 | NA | CASTMTGDTTGELFF | TGTGCCAGCACGATGACAGGGGATACCACCGGGGAGCTGTTTTTT
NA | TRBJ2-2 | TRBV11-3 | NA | CASSLVQENTGELFF | TGTGCCAGCAGCTTAGTACAAGAGAACACCGGGGAGCTGTTTTTT
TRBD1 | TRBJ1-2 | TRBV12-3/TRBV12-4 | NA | CASSGGQGSGYTF | TGTGCCAGCAGCGGGGGACAGGGAAGTGGCTACACCTTC
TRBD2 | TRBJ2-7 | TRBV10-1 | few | CASSFSGVSSYEQYF | TGCGCCAGCAGCTTTAGCGGGGTCAGCTCCTACGAGCAGTACTTC
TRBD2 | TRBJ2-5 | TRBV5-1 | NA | CASSRSGGPSGQETQYF | TGCGCCAGCAGTCGGTCTGGAGGGCCTAGCGGGCAAGAGACCCAGTACTTC
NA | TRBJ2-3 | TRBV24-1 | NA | CATSDYRSSTDTQYF | TGTGCCACCAGTGATTACAGGTCTAGCACAGATACGCAGTATTTT
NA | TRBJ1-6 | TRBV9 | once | CASSVGGGLSSPLHF | TGTGCCAGCAGCGTAGGGGGAGGGTTGAGTTCACCCCTCCACTTT
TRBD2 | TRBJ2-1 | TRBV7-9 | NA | CASSPRGSGRNEQFF | TGTGCCAGCAGCCCGCGGGGTAGCGGGAGGAATGAGCAGTTCTTC
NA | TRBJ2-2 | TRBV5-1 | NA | CASSLGTPGELFF | TGCGCCAGCAGCTTGGGGACACCCGGGGAGCTGTTTTTT
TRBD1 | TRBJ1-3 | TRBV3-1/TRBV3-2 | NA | CASSRQGRLSGNTIYF | TGTGCCAGCAGTCGACAGGGGCGCCTCTCTGGAAACACCATATATTTT
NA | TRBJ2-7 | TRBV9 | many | CASSVSETYEQYF | TGTGCCAGCAGCGTGTCGGAGACTTACGAGCAGTACTTC
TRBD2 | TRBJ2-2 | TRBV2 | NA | CASSVGSGAYTGELFF | TGTGCCAGCAGTGTGGGTAGCGGGGCCTACACCGGGGAGCTGTTTTTT
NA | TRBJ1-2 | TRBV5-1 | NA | CASSLAGPGGDYTF | TGCGCCAGCAGCTTGGCCGGTCCCGGGGGGGACTACACCTTC
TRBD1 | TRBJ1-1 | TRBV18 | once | CASSPYEGQGNTEAFF | TGTGCCAGCTCACCATATGAGGGACAGGGGAACACTGAAGCTTTCTTT
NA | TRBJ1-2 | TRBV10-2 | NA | CASSESARGGASGYTF | TGCGCCAGCAGTGAGTCGGCTCGGGGGGGCGCATCTGGCTACACCTTC
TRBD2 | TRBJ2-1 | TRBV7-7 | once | CASSQNSGRDEQFF | TGTGCTAGCAGCCAAAACAGCGGGAGAGACGAGCAGTTCTTC
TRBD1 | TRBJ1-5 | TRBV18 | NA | CASSPDRVDQPQHF | TGTGCCAGCTCACCCGACAGGGTGGACCAGCCCCAGCATTTT
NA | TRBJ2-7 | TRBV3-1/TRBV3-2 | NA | CASSPRDGGPYEQYF | TGTGCCAGCAGCCCCCGGGACGGGGGACCCTACGAGCAGTACTTC
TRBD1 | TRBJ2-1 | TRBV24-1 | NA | CATSDFGPDRGFYNEQFF | TGTGCCACCAGTGATTTTGGGCCCGACAGGGGGTTTTACAATGAGCAGTTCTTC
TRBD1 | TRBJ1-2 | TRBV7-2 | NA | CASSLGQGSAATF | TGTGCCAGCAGCTTGGGACAGGGAAGTGCGGCAACCTTC
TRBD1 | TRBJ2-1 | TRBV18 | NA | CASSPPEGQGAYNEQFF | TGTGCCAGCTCACCACCGGAGGGACAGGGGGCCTACAATGAGCAGTTCTTC
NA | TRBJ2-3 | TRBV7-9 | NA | CASSLSSEDTQYF | TGTGCCAGCAGCCTAAGTTCTGAAGATACGCAGTATTTT
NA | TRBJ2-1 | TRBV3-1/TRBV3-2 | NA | CASSNPGTSFNEQFF | TGTGCCAGCAGCAATCCAGGTACGTCGTTCAATGAGCAGTTCTTC
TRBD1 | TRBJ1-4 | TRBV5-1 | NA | CASSLNPGQGEKLFF | TGCGCCAGCAGCTTAAATCCGGGACAGGGCGAAAAACTGTTTTTT
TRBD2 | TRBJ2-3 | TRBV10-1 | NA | CASSAGTSGRYTADTQYF | TGCGCCAGCAGTGCCGGGACTAGCGGGAGGTATACCGCAGATACGCAGTATTTT
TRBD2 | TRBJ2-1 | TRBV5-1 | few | CASSLLAGGEQFF | TGCGCCAGCAGCTTGTTAGCGGGTGGTGAGCAGTTCTTC